A selection of T cell receptor beta chains follows, all from one sample in a study of identical twins. TCRdb reprocessed the 5' RACE reads via MiXCR and lists one record per CDR3 protein. The table has 300,000 to 400,000 distinct CDR3 sequences, more than 9% seen once. This same sample was also taken into another study, of yellow fever vaccine responses in identical twins.

Source material: CD8+ T cells sorted from blood. These receptors originate from a woman aged 18-35 years in good health. CDR3s include the opening cysteine and the closing phenylalanine or tryptophan. The order of the fields is clone size, D gene, J gene, V gene, CDR3 DNA, CDR3 protein. The D gene is left open where the match is weak. Expanded clones are given a class, and other clones once, few, many or no size at all.

clone_size: few
d_call: TRBD1
j_call: TRBJ2-1
v_call: TRBV29-1
cdr3_nt: TGCAGCGTTGAAGGGGGACAGACATACAATGAGCAGTTCTTC
cdr3_aa: CSVEGGQTYNEQFF

clone_size: few
d_call: -
j_call: TRBJ1-5
v_call: TRBV20-1
cdr3_nt: TGCAGTGCTAGAGATAGAGCGGGACCCGGCGGTCAGCCCCAGCATTTT
cdr3_aa: CSARDRAGPGGQPQHF

clone_size: few
d_call: TRBD1
j_call: TRBJ2-5
v_call: TRBV24-1
cdr3_nt: TGTGCCACCAGTGACGCCACCCTGACAGGGTCGGAGGAGACCCAGTACTTC
cdr3_aa: CATSDATLTGSEETQYF

clone_size: once
d_call: TRBD2
j_call: TRBJ2-3
v_call: TRBV14
cdr3_nt: TGTGCCAGCAGCCTCGCCGGGACTAGCGGGCAGTATTTT
cdr3_aa: CASSLAGTSGQYF

clone_size: few
d_call: -
j_call: TRBJ2-2
v_call: TRBV28
cdr3_nt: TGTGCCAGCAGTTTTAGACAGCCGCAGAGGGACACCGGGGAGCTGTTTTTT
cdr3_aa: CASSFRQPQRDTGELFF

clone_size: few
d_call: TRBD2
j_call: TRBJ2-2
v_call: TRBV7-9
cdr3_nt: TGTGCCAGCAGCTTACTAGCGGGAAGCACCGGGGAGCTGTTTTTT
cdr3_aa: CASSLLAGSTGELFF

clone_size: many
d_call: -
j_call: TRBJ2-7
v_call: TRBV5-1
cdr3_nt: TGCGCCAGCAGCCGTAGCGGTTTCTACGAGCAGTACTTC
cdr3_aa: CASSRSGFYEQYF

clone_size: -
d_call: -
j_call: TRBJ1-1
v_call: TRBV21-1
cdr3_nt: TGTGCCAGCAGCAAGACTCCGGGGGCCACTGAAGCTTTCTTT
cdr3_aa: CASSKTPGATEAFF

clone_size: few
d_call: -
j_call: TRBJ2-5
v_call: TRBV15
cdr3_nt: TGTGCCACCAGCAGAGATACGGGCGGGGTTGAGACCCAGTACTTC
cdr3_aa: CATSRDTGGVETQYF

clone_size: few
d_call: -
j_call: TRBJ2-1
v_call: TRBV7-3
cdr3_nt: TGTGCCAGCAGCTGTGTGGCGGGGCAGCGGAGATGGCCCAATGAGCAGTTCTTC
cdr3_aa: CASSCVAGQRRWPNEQFF

clone_size: few
d_call: -
j_call: TRBJ2-7
v_call: TRBV2
cdr3_nt: TGTGCCAGCACGGTCGGCAGCTACGAGCAGTACTTC
cdr3_aa: CASTVGSYEQYF

clone_size: few
d_call: -
j_call: TRBJ2-1
v_call: TRBV4-2
cdr3_nt: TGTGCCAGCAGCCAGCATGGGACAAACAATGAGCAGTTCTTC
cdr3_aa: CASSQHGTNNEQFF

clone_size: few
d_call: TRBD2
j_call: TRBJ2-7
v_call: TRBV2
cdr3_nt: TGTGCCAGCAGGGGGAGGGAATACTACGAGCAGTACTTC
cdr3_aa: CASRGREYYEQYF

clone_size: -
d_call: -
j_call: TRBJ2-1
v_call: TRBV7-8
cdr3_nt: TGTGCCAGCAGCTTAGCGACCACAGGCCTCAATGAGCAGTTCTTC
cdr3_aa: CASSLATTGLNEQFF